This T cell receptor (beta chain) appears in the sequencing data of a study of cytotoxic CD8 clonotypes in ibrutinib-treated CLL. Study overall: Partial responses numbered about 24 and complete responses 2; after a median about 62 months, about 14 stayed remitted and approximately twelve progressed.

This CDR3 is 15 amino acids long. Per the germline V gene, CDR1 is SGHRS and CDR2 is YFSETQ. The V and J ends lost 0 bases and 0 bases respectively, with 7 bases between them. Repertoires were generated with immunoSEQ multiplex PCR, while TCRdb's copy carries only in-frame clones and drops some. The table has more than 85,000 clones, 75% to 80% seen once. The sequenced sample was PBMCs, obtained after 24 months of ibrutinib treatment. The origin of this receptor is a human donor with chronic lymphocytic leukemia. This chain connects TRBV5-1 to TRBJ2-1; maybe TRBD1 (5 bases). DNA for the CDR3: TGCGCCAGCAGCTTGGGACAGTACTCCTACAATGAGCAGTTCTTC. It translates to CASSLGQYSYNEQFF.